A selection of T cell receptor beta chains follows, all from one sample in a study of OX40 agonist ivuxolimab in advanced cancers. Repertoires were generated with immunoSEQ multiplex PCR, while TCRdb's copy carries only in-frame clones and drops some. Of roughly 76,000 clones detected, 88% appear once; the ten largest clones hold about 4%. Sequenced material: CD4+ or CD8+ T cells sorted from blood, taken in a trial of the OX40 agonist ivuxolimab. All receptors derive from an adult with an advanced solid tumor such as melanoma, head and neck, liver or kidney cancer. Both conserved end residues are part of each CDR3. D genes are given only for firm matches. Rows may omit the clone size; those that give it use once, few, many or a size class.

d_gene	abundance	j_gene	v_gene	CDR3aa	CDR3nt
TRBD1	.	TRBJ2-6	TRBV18	CASSEPGGAAGANVLTF	TGTGCCAGCTCCGAACCAGGGGGCGCAGCCGGGGCCAACGTCCTGACTTTC
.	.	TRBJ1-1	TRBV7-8	CASSLVVADTEAFF	TGTGCCAGCAGCCTCGTCGTAGCAGACACTGAAGCTTTCTTT
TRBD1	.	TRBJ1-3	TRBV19	CASSIGTGAGNTIYF	TGTGCCAGTAGTATCGGGACAGGGGCTGGAAACACCATATATTTT
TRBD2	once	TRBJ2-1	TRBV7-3	CASSPRLAGTYNEQFF	TGTGCCAGCAGCCCTAGACTAGCGGGGACTTACAATGAGCAGTTCTTC
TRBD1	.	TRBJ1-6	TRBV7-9	CASSPSRDSFSLHF	TGTGCCAGCAGCCCCAGTCGGGACAGCTTCAGCCTCCACTTT
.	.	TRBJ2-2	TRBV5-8	CASSPGTYGELFF	TGTGCCAGCAGCCCCGGGACGTACGGGGAGCTGTTTTTT
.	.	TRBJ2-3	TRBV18	CASSPTVPGSTDTQYF	TGTGCCAGCTCACCAACCGTTCCCGGGAGCACAGATACGCAGTATTTT
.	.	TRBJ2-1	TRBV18	CASSPPNLGGRSYNEQFF	TGTGCCAGCTCACCACCCAACCTTGGGGGGAGATCCTACAATGAGCAGTTCTTC
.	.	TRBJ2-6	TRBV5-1	CASSPGGAGANVLTF	TGCGCCAGCAGCCCCGGAGGGGCGGGGGCCAACGTCCTGACTTTC
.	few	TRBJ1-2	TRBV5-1	CASSLVAGANYGYTF	TGCGCCAGCAGCTTGGTGGCAGGCGCTAACTATGGCTACACCTTC
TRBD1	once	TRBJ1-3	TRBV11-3	CASSLQGVGNTIYF	TGTGCCAGCAGCCTACAGGGGGTTGGAAACACCATATATTTT
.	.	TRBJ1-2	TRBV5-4	CASSAEGLLNYGYTF	TGTGCCAGCAGCGCCGAGGGCCTACTAAACTATGGCTACACCTTC
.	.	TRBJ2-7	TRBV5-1	CASSLGVGSPPREQYF	TGCGCCAGCAGCTTGGGAGTAGGGTCCCCTCCTCGCGAGCAGTACTTC
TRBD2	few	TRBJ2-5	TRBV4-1	CASSQDRKLAGLDGETQYF	TGCGCCAGCAGCCAAGATCGGAAACTAGCGGGACTTGATGGAGAGACCCAGTACTTC
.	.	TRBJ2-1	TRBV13	CASSLGGSYEQFF	TGTGCCAGCAGCTTAGGTGGCAGCTATGAGCAGTTCTTC
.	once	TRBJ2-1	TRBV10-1	CASSGTRMSSYNEQFF	TGCGCCAGCAGTGGCACTAGGATGAGCTCCTACAATGAGCAGTTCTTC
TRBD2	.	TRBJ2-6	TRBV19	CASSIWGGSGANVLTF	TGTGCCAGTAGTATATGGGGGGGCTCTGGGGCCAACGTCCTGACTTTC